A single sample gave rise to the 18 T cell receptor beta chains below, sequenced in a study of Graves' ophthalmopathy and Graves' hyperthyroidism. TCR beta CDR3 amplification used RNA transcripts. Investigators did first-round RT-PCR with HTBI primers, then second-round multiplex PCR. One entry per CDR3 protein results from TCRdb running MiXCR on the multiplex PCR reads. The table includes under 400,000 distinct CDR3 sequences, about 17% detected once. The specimen was peripheral blood. These receptors were collected from an adult man with Graves' ophthalmopathy.

Concerning this clonotype: Just one base apart from a much larger clone, this may be a read error. The rearrangement joins TRBV5-1 to TRBJ1-2, with TRBD1 matching 8 bases. Germline V gene lookup returns CDR1 SGHRS and CDR2 YFSETQ. CDR3 length: 15 amino acids. The CDR3 coding sequence is TGCGCCGGCAGCTTAACCTGGGACAGGAGTTATGGCTACACCTTC. Its translation is CAGSLTWDRSYGYTF.

In this sample, this clonotype turned up many times. V is TRBV20-1 and J is TRBJ2-5; weak D call: TRBD2 (5 bases). This CDR3 contains 13 residues. V gave up 7 bases and J gave up 7 bases, with 19 bases separating them. Germline CDR1 and CDR2: DFQATT and SNEGSKA (reference sequence). CDR3 region: CSGAQRTPGTQYF. The DNA of the CDR3 is TGCAGTGGTGCCCAGCGGACCCCTGGGACCCAGTACTTC.

The CDR3 loop is CASSSSGTGVRSTGELFF. The CDR3 nucleotides are TGTGCCAGCAGCTCCTCAGGGACAGGAGTACGAAGCACCGGGGAGCTGTTTTTT. The chain recombines TRBV9 with TRBJ2-2; 8 bases agree with TRBD1. The germline V gene encodes CDR1 SGDLS and CDR2 YYNGEE. J lost 4 bases, V lost 4 bases, and 15 bases had no gene match. The CDR3 covers 18 residues.

There are many counts of this clonotype. The chain combines TRBV28 with TRBJ2-5; 7 positions match TRBD1. From germline, CDR1 is MDHEN and CDR2 SYDVKM. The CDR3 runs to 17 residues. With 3 bases clipped from V and 4 bases from J, the junction kept 14 bases outside the gene matches. The DNA of the CDR3 is TGTGCCAGCAGTTTTTATCTTAGACAGGGTGGGCGAGAGACCCAGTACTTC. This gives the protein CASSFYLRQGGRETQYF. Filled out from reference TRBV28 and TRBJ2-5, the complete variable domain reads DVKVTQSSRYLVKRTGEKVFLECVQDMDHENMFWYRQDPGLGLRLIYFSYDVKMKEKGDIPEGYSVSREKKERFSLILESASTNQTSMYLCASSFYLRQGGRETQYFGPGTRLLVL.

This clonotype was recorded many times. CDR3 residues: CSVGLQAWSGANVLTF. The CDR3 DNA follows: TGCAGCGTTGGTTTACAGGCATGGTCTGGGGCCAACGTCCTGACTTTC. The gene calls are TRBV29-1 and TRBJ2-6, with a tentative D call TRBD1 (5 bases). CDR1 is SQVTM, CDR2 ANQGSEA, per germline. The CDR3 length is 16 residues. V lost 4 bases to trimming and J lost 1 base, with 14 bases between them.

This clonotype showed up just a few times. A read error may account for a junction end that differs from germline. This chain uses TRBV3-1 with TRBJ2-4; D is perhaps TRBD1 (6 bases). Germline V CDR1 and CDR2: LGHDT, YNNKEL (reference sequence). This CDR3 has 16 residues. CDR3 in DNA: TGTTCCAGCAGCCAAGATCCCAGGGGCGCCAAAAACATTCAGTACTTC. Protein: CSSSQDPRGAKNIQYF. The full variable domain, with the rest looked up from reference TRBV3-1 and TRBJ2-4, is DTAVSQTPKYLVTQMGNDKSIKCEQNLGHDTMYWYKQDSKKFLKIMFSYNNKELIINETVPNRFSPKSPDKAHLNLHINSLELGDSAVYFCSSSQDPRGAKNIQYFGAGTRLSVL.

At least ten counts were recorded for this clonotype. The rearrangement uses TRBV7-3 and TRBJ2-7; TRBD1 agrees at 10 bases. The CDR3 is 13 amino acids. CDR1 is SGHTA and CDR2 is FQGTGA in the germline V gene. Trimming took 2 bases from V and 5 from J; bases not matched to a gene: 0. As DNA, the CDR3 is TGTGCCAGCAGCTTAGACAGGGGGCACGAGCAGTACTTC. This codes for CASSLDRGHEQYF.

Notes on this clonotype: This may be a read error: a much more frequent sequence differs by one nucleotide. The chain couples TRBV7-2 to TRBJ1-6; D perhaps matches TRBD1 (6 bases). The V and J ends lost 2 bases and 10 bases respectively, with 9 bases between them. Germline CDR1 SGHTA, CDR2 FQGNSA. The CDR3 totals 13 residues. CDR3: CASSLCRGSPLHF. Written as DNA, the CDR3 is TGTGCCAGCAGCTTATGCAGGGGATCACCCCTCCACTTT.

This clonotype has only a few counts. This chain links TRBV6-5 with TRBJ2-7, with D possibly TRBD1 on 6 matching bases. Germline V gene lookup returns CDR1 MNHEY and CDR2 SVGAGI. The V gene lost 4 bases and the J gene lost 3 bases, with 13 bases spanning the gap. The CDR3 is made up of 14 amino acids. CDR3 sequence reads: CASSLSQGYYEQYF. CDR3 bases: TGTGCCAGCAGTTTAAGCCAGGGGTACTACGAGCAGTACTTC.

This clonotype showed up many times. V and J are TRBV6-5 and TRBJ1-2, with D perhaps matching TRBD1 (5 bases). The length of the CDR3 is 13 residues. Trimming took 6 bases from V and 4 from J, leaving 12 bases between them. Germline V gene sequence: CDR1 MNHEY, CDR2 SVGAGI. CDR3 DNA sequence: TGTGCCAGCAGCTATGACAGCCTCTATGGCTACACCTTC. Protein sequence: CASSYDSLYGYTF.

This clonotype was recorded at least ten times. The V call is TRBV18, the J call TRBJ1-5, with D possibly matching TRBD1 (5 bases). V lost 3 bases to trimming and J lost 7 bases, with 13 bases between them. Germline V gives CDR1 KGHSH, CDR2 LQKENI. The CDR3 has 14 amino acids. The DNA for the CDR3 is TGTGCCAGCTCACCGGCACAGGCGAGGCAGCCCCAGCATTTT. Its translation is CASSPAQARQPQHF.

This clonotype was counted at least ten times. V gene TRBV28 combines with J gene TRBJ1-1; 9 nucleotides match TRBD1. This CDR3 is 15 amino acids long. Trimming at V came to 6 bases and at J to 1 base, leaving 6 bases not matched to a gene. Germline assignment: CDR1 MDHEN and CDR2 SYDVKM. CDR3 amino acids: CASSRPGQGNTEAFF. The CDR3 region has the DNA TGTGCCAGCAGCCGACCGGGACAGGGGAACACTGAAGCTTTCTTT.

This clonotype occurred many times. The CDR3 region is CSARRVLSGGPETQYF. The CDR3 coding sequence is TGCAGTGCTAGACGGGTTTTGTCGGGAGGGCCGGAGACCCAGTACTTC. The chain uses TRBV20-1 and TRBJ2-5; 8 bases align to TRBD2. Germline V gene lookup returns CDR1 DFQATT and CDR2 SNEGSKA (reference sequence). Losses at the gene ends were 2 bases for V and 5 bases for J; bases not matched to a gene: 13. This CDR3 region has 16 residues.

This clonotype was seen many times. The V call is TRBV6-1, the J call TRBJ2-7; D is undetermined. CDR3 length equals 11 residues. Germline values: CDR1 MNHNS, CDR2 SASEGT. Trimming pared 9 bases from V and 0 bases from J, leaving 6 bases between. CDR3 loop: CASQRSYEQYF. CDR3 DNA sequence: TGTGCCAGTCAGCGCTCCTACGAGCAGTACTTC.

This clonotype appeared many times. The chain joins TRBV30 to TRBJ1-6; D may be TRBD1 (5 bases). The V gene lost 0 bases and the J gene lost 7 bases, with 10 bases spanning the gap. CDR1 is GTSNPN and CDR2 is SVGIG in the germline V gene (reference sequence). The CDR3 totals 14 residues. The chain's CDR3 is CAWSVLEGNSPLHF. The CDR3 region has the DNA TGTGCCTGGAGTGTACTTGAGGGGAATTCACCCCTCCACTTT.

A single count supports this clonotype. The V gene is TRBV30, the J gene TRBJ1-2, with a possible D match to TRBD1 (5 bases). The ends were cut back, 7 bases at V and 1 base at J, with 19 bases in the middle. In germline, CDR1 is GTSNPN, CDR2 SVGIG (reference sequence). CDR3 size: 15 residues. The CDR3 coding sequence is TGTGCCTCTATTCGCCAGGGAGGATTTAACTATGGCTACACCTTC. Residues: CASIRQGGFNYGYTF.

This clonotype was observed many times. This rearrangement joins TRBV19 to TRBJ2-7, with 8 bases aligning to TRBD1. The CDR3 sequence is 15 residues long. Looked up from germline, CDR1 is LNHDA and CDR2 is SQIVND (reference sequence). The junction had 7 bases not matched to a gene; V was cut back by 3 bases and J by 3 bases. The CDR3 DNA reads TGTGCCAGTAGTATCAACGCAGGGGGCGGCTACGAGCAGTACTTC. Its translation: CASSINAGGGYEQYF. The full variable domain, rest sourced from reference TRBV19 and TRBJ2-7, is DGGITQSPKYLFRKEGQNVTLSCEQNLNHDAMYWYRQDPGQGLRLIYYSQIVNDFQKGDIAEGYSVSREKKESFPLTVTSAQKNPTAFYLCASSINAGGGYEQYFGPGTRLTVT.

Many counts were recorded for this clonotype. Possible read error: a much larger clone is one base away. The chain recombines TRBV4-2 with TRBJ1-2; D remains unclear. This CDR3 has 15 residues. Germline loops: CDR1 LGHNA, CDR2 YNFKEQ. The CDR3 protein is CASSPIKGIGYDYTF. CDR3 sequence (DNA): TGTGCCAGCAGCCCAATTAAAGGGATCGGTTATGACTACACCTTC.